This TCR beta chain was documented in a study of shared clonotypes between healthy human individuals. Study donors comprised healthy, HIV-negative adults devoid of recent acute infection or vaccination. Donors were Caucasian adults residing in Nashville, Tennessee, USA. CD4+ cells underwent separation, giving CD45RA+ naive and CD45RA-negative memory subsets. With 0 bases removed from V and 1 base from J, the gap between germline ends came to 9 bases. Germline CDR1 and CDR2: MDHEN and SYDVKM. The CDR3 runs to 15 residues. Measured with immunoSEQ multiplex PCR; TCRdb has only the in-frame clones, and not every one. The sample contains roughly 2 million clones, 85% to 95% of which appear only once.

The source of this sequence is a man aged 18 to 29 in good health. The sample comprised naive CD4+ T cells sorted from blood. Sample subset: CD45RA+ positively selected. The chain is built from TRBV28 and TRBJ1-1; D gene uncertain. CDR3 loop: CASSLWGRTNTEAFF. DNA of the CDR3: TGTGCCAGCAGTTTATGGGGCAGGACGAACACTGAAGCTTTCTTT.